This TCR beta chain emerged from a study of graft-versus-host responses after intestinal transplantation. Across the study: The transplants performed in recipients were multivisceral, liver-intestinal, or isolated intestinal. Points from the study as a whole: Marrow from the recipient contained GvH clones, some of which had appeared first in ileum or blood.

A remark on this clone: As yet, its antigen is unknown.

Losses at the gene ends were 3 bases for V and 1 base for J; bases not matched to a gene: 13. Germline lookup yields CDR1 SGHDN and CDR2 FVKESK. The CDR3 has 19 amino acids. Produced via immunoSEQ multiplex PCR; TCRdb's table is partial and in-frame only. The sample has 20,000 or so clones; over 70% are singletons. The sample here was PBMCs, taken 14 days after transplant. The sequence came from a human patient who received an intestinal transplant, so some T cells may come from the graft donor. The chain links TRBV14 to TRBJ1-5; TRBD1 matches 9 bases. The CDR3 reads CASSHGEGQGDRSNQPQHF. CDR3 bases: TGTGCCAGCAGCCATGGTGAGGGACAGGGTGATAGGAGCAATCAGCCCCAGCATTTT. Supplemented by reference TRBV14 and TRBJ1-5, the full variable domain reads EAGVTQFPSHSVIEKGQTVTLRCDPISGHDNLYWYRRVMGKEIKFLLHFVKESKQDESGMPNNRFLAERTGGTYSTLKVQPAELEDSGVYFCASSHGEGQGDRSNQPQHFGDGTRLSIL.